This T cell receptor (beta chain) was retrieved from a study of cytomegalovirus exposure and HLA in healthy donors. Whole-study results and caveats: It was approximately 150 TCR beta chains that were listed as cytomegalovirus-associated.

This clone was found once. Its antigen is not known. Sequenced by immunoSEQ multiplex PCR; TCRdb stores in-frame clones only, minus some. This table holds 250,000 to 400,000 clones, approximately 91% found once. Germline V gene sequence: CDR1 SGHTA, CDR2 FQGNSA. This CDR3 is built from 15 residues. Trimming took 2 bases from V and 1 from J; bases not matched to a gene: 2. The sample consisted of PBMCs. This TCR derives from a man aged 25 to 40 in good health and CMV-seronegative. J is TRBJ2-5 and V is TRBV7-2; 9 nucleotides match TRBD2. In nucleotides, the CDR3 is TGTGCCAGCAGCTTACTAGCGGGAAGCCAAGAGACCCAGTACTTC. This codes for CASSLLAGSQETQYF.